One sample yielded the 27 T cell receptor beta chains listed below, sequenced in a study of control samples from healthy donors and cancer patients (dated by TCRdb to 2018 to 2021). Library generation was performed with the immunoSEQ multiplex PCR assay. TCRdb limited this immuneACCESS table to in-frame rearrangements with V and J called. A share of clones is missing; checked studies link under half to unresolved V genes, and the rest is unexplained. Across this sample there are some 160,000 clones, with around 95% seen only once. Roughly 8.4% of the sample is taken by the ten largest. Sequenced input: blood. The receptors were gathered from a woman between 35 and 50 years old in good health.

The chain joins TRBV11-3 to TRBJ2-2, with D perhaps matching TRBD1 (6 bases). The CDR3 loop spans 15 amino acids. CDR1 SGHNT and CDR2 YENEEA come from the germline V gene. V lost 2 bases and J lost 4, with 11 bases in between. The CDR3 bases are TGTGCCAGCAGCTTACAGGGGTTCAGCACCGGGGAGCTGTTTTTT. It yields the protein CASSLQGFSTGELFF. Complete variable domain (other parts from reference TRBV11-3 and TRBJ2-2): EAGVVQSPRYKIIEKKQPVAFWCNPISGHNTLYWYLQNLGQGPELLIRYENEEAVDDSQLPKDRFSAERLKGVDSTLKIQPAELGDSAVYLCASSLQGFSTGELFFGEGSRLTVL.

V and J are TRBV7-2 and TRBJ1-5; D ambiguous. This CDR3 region has 14 residues. V gave up 0 bases and J gave up 1 base, with 4 bases separating them. Germline lookup yields CDR1 SGHTA and CDR2 FQGNSA. CDR3 region: CASSLALSNQPQHF. The CDR3 DNA is TGTGCCAGCAGCTTAGCACTCAGCAATCAGCCCCAGCATTTT.

The sample holds one count of this clone. The chain recombines TRBV5-4 with TRBJ1-1; 7 bases map to TRBD1. CDR1 and CDR2 from the germline V gene are SGHNT and YYREEE (reference sequence). The CDR3 is made up of 16 amino acids. Trimming cost V 4 bases and J 0 bases; bases outside gene matches: 9. CDR3 protein: CASSPGGEMVNTEAFF. The CDR3 DNA sequence: TGTGCCAGCAGCCCAGGGGGGGAAATGGTGAACACTGAAGCTTTCTTT.

This chain links TRBV5-5 with TRBJ2-5; perhaps TRBD1 as D (5 bases). Germline-derived CDR1 and CDR2 are SGHKS and YYEKEE (reference sequence). CDR3 length: 15 residues. V lost 0 bases and J lost 2, with 11 bases in between. CDR3 in DNA: TGTGCCAGCAGCTTGGGTTCAGGGCGACAAGAGACCCAGTACTTC. Its translation is CASSLGSGRQETQYF.

This clone came up once. The chain couples TRBV14 to TRBJ2-5, with 8 nucleotides matching TRBD1. The germline gives CDR1 SGHDN, CDR2 FVKESK. The CDR3 spans 19 residues. V was pared by 1 base and J by 1 base, with 14 bases of the junction left unmatched. The CDR3: CASSQGQGLRKKTQETQYF. The CDR3, as DNA: TGTGCCAGCAGCCAAGGACAGGGGTTGCGTAAGAAAACCCAAGAGACCCAGTACTTC.

The rearrangement joins TRBV2 to TRBJ2-2; 8 bases match TRBD1. With 6 bases clipped from V and 2 bases from J, the junction kept 8 bases outside the gene matches. Germline V gene data show CDR1 as SNHLY and CDR2 as FYNNEI. This CDR3 is 16 amino acids long. CDR3 loop: CASRETQGANTGELFF. In nucleotides, the CDR3 is TGTGCCAGCAGGGAAACGCAGGGGGCTAACACCGGGGAGCTGTTTTTT.

The V call is TRBV19, the J call TRBJ2-2; D is possibly TRBD1 or TRBD2 (5 bases each). The CDR3 runs to 18 residues. Germline V CDR1 and CDR2: LNHDA, SQIVND (reference sequence). V dropped 4 bases and J dropped 7 bases, with 25 bases sitting between them. In DNA, the CDR3 is TGTGCCAGTAGTACAAGCCAAAGATATTCGGGACCCAGCGGGGAGCTGTTTTTT. Amino acid sequence: CASSTSQRYSGPSGELFF.

The CDR3 nucleotides are TGTGCCAGCAGTCGCGGGGGGCACCCTGAAGCTTTCTTT. Translating gives CASSRGGHPEAFF. The V and J genes are TRBV6-2 or TRBV6-3 and TRBJ1-1; tentatively, D is TRBD1 (6 bases). CDR3 length: 13 residues. From germline, CDR1 is MNHEY and CDR2 SVGEGT. Trimming took 5 bases from V and 6 from J, leaving 13 bases between them.

This chain connects TRBV3-1 (or the pseudogene TRBV3-2) to TRBJ1-5; the D gene is possibly TRBD1 (5 bases). The CDR3 extends over 14 amino acids. The V gene lost 4 bases and the J gene lost 5 bases, with 12 bases spanning the gap. The germline V gene encodes CDR1 LGHDT and CDR2 YNNKEL (reference sequence). The chain's CDR3 is CASSPIRGDQPQHF. The CDR3, as DNA: TGTGCCAGCAGCCCCATCCGGGGGGATCAGCCCCAGCATTTT.

In DNA form, the CDR3 reads TGTGCCAGCAGCGTTCAGGGATCTAACTATGGCTACACCTTC. The encoded protein is CASSVQGSNYGYTF. This chain joins TRBV5-4 and TRBJ1-2; a possible D gene is TRBD1 (5 bases). V was cut by 4 bases and J by 0 bases, with 10 bases left in between. The CDR3 contains 14 residues. The germline V gene has CDR1 SGHNT and CDR2 YYREEE (reference sequence).

The rearrangement joins TRBV10-1 to TRBJ2-2, with 8 bases that match TRBD1. Trimming removed 4 bases from V and 5 bases from J; junction bases left unmatched: 12. This CDR3 is built from 17 residues. Germline CDR1 WNHNN, CDR2 SYGVQD (reference sequence). The CDR3 sequence: CASSALGQGARTGELFF. The CDR3 DNA reads TGCGCCAGCAGTGCCCTGGGGCAGGGGGCGCGGACCGGGGAGCTGTTTTTT.

This sequence joins TRBV3-1 (or the pseudogene TRBV3-2) and TRBJ1-1, with D perhaps matching TRBD1 (6 bases). CDR1 is LGHDT, CDR2 YNNKEL, per germline (reference sequence). The CDR3 sequence is 14 residues long. Trimming took off 5 bases at V and 2 bases at J, with 12 bases between the two ends. CDR3 coding DNA: TGTGCCAGCAGCAAAATACAGGGAAACACTGAAGCTTTCTTT. Its protein is CASSKIQGNTEAFF.

This clone was observed once. In nucleotides, the CDR3 is TGTGCCAGCAGCCCGGGACAGCCCCGAATGAACACTGAAGCTTTCTTT. As protein: CASSPGQPRMNTEAFF. The rearrangement uses TRBV4-2 and TRBJ1-1; TRBD1 matches at 7 bases. Germline-derived CDR1 and CDR2 are LGHNA and YNFKEQ. V shed 4 bases and J 0 bases; nucleotides not matched to a gene: 8. This CDR3 region has 16 residues.

The chain combines TRBV27 with TRBJ2-7, with 15 nucleotides matching TRBD2. There are 17 residues in the CDR3. Germline trimming cut 0 bases from V and 4 bases from J; bases unmatched to any gene: 4. CDR1 and CDR2 from the germline V gene are MNHEY and SMNVEV (reference sequence). The CDR3 DNA reads as TGTGCCAGCAGTTTATCGAACGGACTAGCGGGAGGGTACGAGCAGTACTTC. It specifies CASSLSNGLAGGYEQYF.

The V call is TRBV5-6, the J call TRBJ2-1; D call uncertain. Trimming removed 4 bases at V and 5 bases at J, with 7 bases between. CDR1 SGHDT and CDR2 YYEEEE come from the germline V gene. This CDR3 comprises 12 residues. The chain's CDR3 is CASSVGDNEQFF. Here the CDR3 DNA reads TGTGCCAGCAGCGTAGGCGACAATGAGCAGTTCTTC.

The chain employs TRBV2 and TRBJ1-6; no clear D gene. Trimming pared 6 bases from V and 0 bases from J, leaving 9 bases between. The germline V gene encodes CDR1 SNHLY and CDR2 FYNNEI. The CDR3 has 15 residues. The CDR3 DNA reads as TGTGCCAGCAGGGTGGTGAGCTCCTATAATTCACCCCTCCACTTT. Protein: CASRVVSSYNSPLHF.

This rearrangement joins TRBV6-4 to TRBJ2-3; 8 nucleotides line up with TRBD1. Germline CDR1 and CDR2: MRHNA and SNTAGT. Trimming removed 9 bases from V and 6 bases from J; junction bases left unmatched: 17. The CDR3 loop spans 16 amino acids. CDR3 loop: CARPFIAGQGPDTQYF. The CDR3 region has the DNA TGTGCCAGGCCTTTTATAGCAGGACAGGGCCCGGATACGCAGTATTTT.

The rearrangement joins TRBV9 to TRBJ1-2; 7 nucleotides agree with TRBD1. The V gene's germline CDR1 is SGDLS and CDR2 YYNGEE. Losses at the gene ends were 2 bases for V and 3 bases for J; bases not matched to a gene: 10. The length of the CDR3 is 16 residues. The CDR3 nucleotides are TGTGCCAGCAGCGTCCATTCAGGGGGGTATGACTATGGCTACACCTTC. It translates to CASSVHSGGYDYGYTF. The full variable domain, in which reference TRBV9 and TRBJ1-2 provide the parts outside the CDR3, is DSGVTQTPKHLITATGQRVTLRCSPRSGDLSVYWYQQSLDQGLQFLIQYYNGEERAKGNILERFSAQQFPDLHSELNLSSLELGDSALYFCASSVHSGGYDYGYTFGSGTRLTVV.

V is TRBV7-7 and J is TRBJ2-1; TRBD2 aligns across 7 bases. This CDR3 contains 15 residues. Losses at the gene ends were 3 bases for V and 7 bases for J; bases not matched to a gene: 9. Germline lookup yields CDR1 SSHAT and CDR2 FNYEAQ (reference sequence). The CDR3, as DNA: TGTGCCAGCAGCTTCGGACTAGACCCCTGGAATGAGCAGTTCTTC. Amino acid sequence: CASSFGLDPWNEQFF.

This clone was detected only a few times. The chain employs TRBV27 and TRBJ1-5; 10 bases fit TRBD1. Germline-derived CDR1 and CDR2 are MNHEY and SMNVEV (reference sequence). The CDR3 is 15 amino acids. V trimming: 0 bases; J trimming: 7 bases; junction bases outside the gene matches: 3. The CDR3 coding sequence is TGTGCCAGCAGTTTATCGACAGGGGGCGCCCAGCCCCAGCATTTT. It translates to CASSLSTGGAQPQHF.

The V gene is TRBV5-1, the J gene TRBJ1-1, with TRBD1 as a possible D gene (6 bases). The CDR3 contains 15 residues. Germline loops: CDR1 SGHRS, CDR2 YFSETQ. The V end lost 0 bases, the J end lost 1 base, and 10 bases lay between the germline ends. CDR3 sequence (DNA): TGCGCCAGCAGCTTGGCAGACAGGTCGAACACTGAAGCTTTCTTT. The encoded protein is CASSLADRSNTEAFF. Filled out from reference TRBV5-1 and TRBJ1-1, the complete variable domain reads KAGVTQTPRYLIKTRGQQVTLSCSPISGHRSVSWYQQTPGQGLQFLFEYFSETQRNKGNFPGRFSGRQFSNSRSEMNVSTLELGDSALYLCASSLADRSNTEAFFGQGTRLTVV.

CDR3 in amino acids: CASSLGTEAFF. DNA of the CDR3: TGTGCCAGCAGCCTAGGTACTGAAGCTTTCTTT. V and J are TRBV27 and TRBJ1-1; D unresolved. CDR3 size: 11 residues. Germline-derived CDR1 and CDR2 are MNHEY and SMNVEV (reference sequence). The V end lost 6 bases, the J end lost 5 bases, and 7 bases lay between the germline ends.

This sequence joins TRBV25-1 and TRBJ2-7; D gene uncertain. The germline V and J ends were trimmed by 3 bases and 2 bases, with 5 bases remaining between them. Germline-derived CDR1 and CDR2 are MGHDK and SYGVNS. This CDR3 is 12 amino acids long. The CDR3 DNA follows: TGTGCCAGCAGTGACCCCCCCTACGAGCAGTACTTC. Its protein product is CASSDPPYEQYF.

J is TRBJ2-2 and V is TRBV18, with D unclear. Germline V gene sequence: CDR1 KGHSH, CDR2 LQKENI. With 3 bases removed from V and 4 bases from J, the gap between germline ends came to 6 bases. The CDR3 spans 13 residues. The CDR3 DNA reads TGTGCCAGCTCACCCCCAAGCACCGGGGAGCTGTTTTTT. Translating it yields CASSPPSTGELFF.

The chain uses TRBV11-2 and TRBJ1-2; D call uncertain. Per the germline V gene, CDR1 is SGHAT and CDR2 is FQNNGV. V was clipped by 4 bases and J by 7 bases, with 10 bases between them. This CDR3 has 12 amino acids. CDR3 protein: CASSSEGSGYTF. Here the CDR3 DNA reads TGTGCCAGCAGCTCAGAGGGCTCTGGCTACACCTTC.

The chain uses TRBV9 and TRBJ2-1; the match to TRBD2 covers 10 bases. Losses at the gene ends were 0 bases for V and 5 bases for J; bases not matched to a gene: 5. The germline CDR1 and CDR2 sequences are SGDLS and YYNGEE. The CDR3 runs to 16 residues. The CDR3 here is CASSVEGTSVHNEQFF. DNA for the CDR3: TGTGCCAGCAGCGTAGAAGGGACTAGCGTACACAATGAGCAGTTCTTC.

Comment on this clone: Within the sample, other DNA sequences also encode this same CDR3. This sequence joins TRBV10-3 and TRBJ1-5, with D unclear. Germline V CDR1 and CDR2: ENHRY, SYGVKD. CDR3 length: 14 amino acids. V lost 2 bases to trimming and J lost 3 bases, with 8 bases between them. The CDR3 region is CAISENPLNQPQHF. The CDR3 DNA is TGTGCCATCAGTGAGAATCCTCTCAATCAGCCCCAGCATTTT.